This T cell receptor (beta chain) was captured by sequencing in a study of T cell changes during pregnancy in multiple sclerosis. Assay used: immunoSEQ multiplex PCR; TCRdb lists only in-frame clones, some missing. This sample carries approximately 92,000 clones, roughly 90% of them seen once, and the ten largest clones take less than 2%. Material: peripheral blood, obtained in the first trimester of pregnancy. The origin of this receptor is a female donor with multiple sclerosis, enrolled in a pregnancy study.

CDR3 coding DNA: TGTGCCAGCAGTGGACAGGTGAACACTGAAGCTTTCTTT. It codes for CASSGQVNTEAFF. J is TRBJ1-1 and V is TRBV27, with TRBD1 identical over 7 bases. Germline CDR1 and CDR2: MNHEY and SMNVEV (reference sequence). The CDR3 extends over 13 amino acids. Losses at the gene ends were 5 bases for V and 0 bases for J; bases not matched to a gene: 0.